This T cell receptor beta chain stems from a study of T-cell reconstitution after alpha-beta-depleted transplantation in children. CDR3 size: 12 residues. The germline V gene encodes CDR1 SGHAT and CDR2 FQNNGV. Deletions cut 2 bases from V and 3 bases from J, with 5 bases between. Unique molecular identifiers featured in how the TCRbeta library was prepared. TCRdb re-analysed the PCR reads in MiXCR, keeping a single row per CDR3 protein. Here the sample spans just over 350,000 distinct CDR3 sequences, roughly 14% being singletons. This clonotype was found many times. This clonotype originated in a human donor who donated a stem cell graft to a child with Fanconi anemia. The sample was PBMCs, taken from the stem cell graft. The V call is TRBV11-2, the J call TRBJ2-7, with D uncertain. CDR3 nucleotides: TGTGCCAGCAGCTTACTGAGCTACGAGCAGTACGTC. It codes for CASSLLSYEQYV.